These 23 T cell receptor beta chains share one sample of origin, sequenced in a study of cytomegalovirus exposure and HLA in healthy donors. The PCR ran on 60 Vbeta and 13 Jbeta primers. Libraries were prepared by immunoSEQ multiplex PCR; TCRdb keeps only in-frame clonotypes and omits some of them. This sample has 150,000 to 200,000 clones, with around 80% found just once. Sequencing was performed on PBMCs. The receptors shown here come from a man in his forties in good health and CMV-seropositive.

The V and J genes are TRBV10-2 and TRBJ2-7; no firm D call. The V gene lost 6 bases and the J gene lost 2 bases, with 8 bases spanning the gap. The CDR3 length is 12 residues. CDR1 is WSHSY and CDR2 is SAAADI in the germline V gene. DNA for the CDR3: TGCGCCAGCAGAGCGTCACCCTACGAGCAGTACTTC. Amino acid sequence: CASRASPYEQYF.

This chain uses TRBV10-2 with TRBJ1-2; a possible D gene is TRBD1 (6 bases). Trimming shortened V by 6 bases and J by 5 bases, and 13 bases separated the two germline ends. Germline V CDR1 and CDR2: WSHSY, SAAADI. The CDR3 is made up of 13 amino acids. The CDR3 DNA reads as TGCGCCAGCAGCGGCCCGGACAGATATGGCTACACCTTC. Translating it yields CASSGPDRYGYTF.

DNA of the CDR3: TGTGCCAGCAGTTTTCGCCCGGGACAGTACACTGAAGCTTTCTTT. It translates to CASSFRPGQYTEAFF. The chain joins TRBV6-5 to TRBJ1-1; the match to TRBD1 covers 7 bases. CDR3 length: 15 residues. J gave up 3 bases and V 4 bases, and 8 bases lay outside the gene matches. CDR1 and CDR2 (germline): MNHEY, SVGAGI.

This rearrangement joins TRBV5-4 to TRBJ1-2; 9 bases fit TRBD1. Unmatched junction bases numbered 8, after V lost 7 bases and J lost 7 bases. CDR3 length: 13 residues. Germline CDR1 is SGHNT and CDR2 is YYREEE (reference sequence). The CDR3 nucleotides read TGTGCCAGCGGCCTACAGGGGGCGGGTGGCTACACCTTC. Translated, it gives CASGLQGAGGYTF.

The rearrangement links TRBV5-5 to TRBJ2-7, with no clear D. With 3 bases removed from V and 0 bases from J, the gap between germline ends came to 7 bases. Germline CDR1 SGHKS, CDR2 YYEKEE (reference sequence). The CDR3 is 13 residues long. CDR3 sequence reads: CASSSYISYEQYF. The DNA for the CDR3 is TGTGCCAGCAGCTCATACATCTCCTACGAGCAGTACTTC. The complete variable domain, with remaining parts taken from reference TRBV5-5 and TRBJ2-7, reads DAGVTQSPTHLIKTRGQQVTLRCSPISGHKSVSWYQQVLGQGPQFIFQYYEKEERGRGNFPDRFSARQFPNYSSELNVNALLLGDSALYLCASSSYISYEQYFGPGTRLTVT.

There are a few counts of this clone. The chain combines TRBV6-1 with TRBJ1-2; D is unclear. Germline CDR1 and CDR2: MNHNS and SASEGT. The germline V and J ends were trimmed by 7 bases and 2 bases, with 17 bases remaining between them. The CDR3 length is 15 residues. The CDR3 DNA reads TGTGCCAGCACCCTATCCCCAGGCCTCAACTATGGCTACACCTTC. This gives the protein CASTLSPGLNYGYTF.

This chain connects TRBV11-3 to TRBJ2-1; D gene unclear. CDR3 length: 12 residues. CDR1 and CDR2 from the germline V gene are SGHNT and YENEEA. V lost 5 bases and J lost 6, with 8 bases in between. CDR3 in amino acids: CASSQNANEQFF. The CDR3 DNA reads TGTGCCAGCAGCCAGAATGCCAATGAGCAGTTCTTC.

This clone was observed once. The V gene is TRBV28, the J gene TRBJ2-5; 13 bases align to TRBD2. The J call could be wrong; TRBJ2-7 is a better fit for the DNA end. This CDR3 is 17 amino acids long. CDR1 is MDHEN and CDR2 is SYDVKM in the germline V gene. As DNA, the CDR3 is TGTGCCAGCAGTTTGTCGGGACTAGCGGGACGCCCCTACGAGCAGTACTTC. Protein sequence: CASSLSGLAGRPYEQYF.

The CDR3 DNA sequence: TGTGCCAGCAGTTTTCGCGGGATCTCTGGGTACGAGCAGTACTTC. This codes for CASSFRGISGYEQYF. The genes are TRBV6-6 and TRBJ2-5, with D possibly being TRBD2 (6 bases). The end of the DNA is better explained by TRBJ2-7, so the J call may be wrong. Germline assignment: CDR1 MNHNY and CDR2 SVGAGI (reference sequence). The CDR3 covers 15 residues.

This clone was counted once. This sequence joins TRBV15 and TRBJ2-7; D may be TRBD2 (6 bases). This CDR3 is built from 15 residues. Trimming pared 3 bases from V and 3 bases from J, leaving 15 bases between. Germline CDR1 LNHNV, CDR2 YYDKDF (reference sequence). CDR3 sequence reads: CATSRGGRQGYEQYF. The CDR3 DNA is TGTGCCACCAGCAGGGGGGGAAGGCAGGGCTACGAGCAGTACTTC.

The genes are TRBV7-9 and TRBJ2-7; D gene uncertain. This CDR3 spans 15 amino acids. Germline CDR1 reads SEHNR; CDR2 reads FQNEAQ (reference sequence). V gave up 5 bases and J gave up 0 bases, with 14 bases separating them. The CDR3 region is CASSTPSTSSYEQYF. The CDR3 nucleotides are TGTGCCAGCAGCACTCCGTCCACGAGCTCCTACGAGCAGTACTTC.

CDR3 coding DNA: TGTGCCATCAGTAATGGGGAGACCTACGAGCAGTACTTC. Translated: CAISNGETYEQYF. The V and J genes are TRBV10-3 and TRBJ2-7, with D possibly matching TRBD2 (5 bases). The V end lost 5 bases, the J end lost 2 bases, and 10 bases lay between the germline ends. Germline CDR1 reads ENHRY; CDR2 reads SYGVKD. The CDR3 consists of 13 residues.

This chain links TRBV6-5 with TRBJ1-1, with D possibly matching TRBD1 (5 bases). Trimming pared 6 bases from V and 13 bases from J, leaving 21 bases between. Germline V gene sequence: CDR1 MNHEY, CDR2 SVGAGI. This CDR3 is built from 13 residues. CDR3 DNA: TGTGCCAGCAGAAAGGGGCGCGAGTCAGACCTTTTCTTT. This codes for CASRKGRESDLFF.

The J gene is TRBJ2-3, the V gene TRBV19; 11 positions match TRBD2. The germline V gene has CDR1 LNHDA and CDR2 SQIVND (reference sequence). V trimming: 6 bases; J trimming: 3 bases; junction bases outside the gene matches: 2. CDR3 length equals 14 residues. In DNA form, the CDR3 reads TGTGCCAGTAGCACTAGCGGGAGAACAGATACGCAGTATTTT. Protein sequence: CASSTSGRTDTQYF.

This clone turned up a few times. A far larger clone is only one base removed, so a read error is likely. V is TRBV6-1 and J is TRBJ2-7; 9 bases line up with TRBD2. Germline CDR1 and CDR2: MNHNS and SASEGT. This CDR3 has 15 amino acids. The J segment lost 7 bases and the V segment lost 1 base, leaving 8 bases of the junction unmatched. This chain's CDR3 is CASSEVAGGVDEQYF. The CDR3 bases are TGTGCCAGCAGTGAAGTTGCGGGAGGGGTCGATGAGCAGTACTTC.

The chain employs TRBV5-6 and TRBJ1-1; 7 bases are a match to TRBD1. The trim removed 0 bases at V and 1 base at J, leaving 6 bases unmatched. The CDR3 loop spans 16 amino acids. Germline V gene lookup returns CDR1 SGHDT and CDR2 YYEEEE. CDR3 sequence (DNA): TGTGCCAGCAGCTTGGTCGGGCAGGGGGGGAACACTGAAGCTTTCTTT. This encodes CASSLVGQGGNTEAFF.

This chain connects TRBV6-5 to TRBJ1-1, with D tentatively TRBD1 (5 bases). This CDR3 is 15 amino acids long. Trimming took off 0 bases at V and 0 bases at J, with 8 bases between the two ends. Germline lookup yields CDR1 MNHEY and CDR2 SVGAGI. In DNA, the CDR3 is TGTGCCAGCAGTTACTCGCAGGGCCTGAACACTGAAGCTTTCTTT. The encoded protein is CASSYSQGLNTEAFF.

The V call is TRBV19, the J call TRBJ2-5, with a possible D match to TRBD1 (5 bases). With 5 bases removed from V and 5 bases from J, the gap between germline ends came to 18 bases. Germline CDR1 is LNHDA and CDR2 is SQIVND (reference sequence). This CDR3 spans 15 amino acids. The CDR3, as DNA: TGTGCCAGTAGTTTCGGACACGGTCAGGCTGAGACCCAGTACTTC. It specifies CASSFGHGQAETQYF.

This clone was observed a single time. This chain uses TRBV6-5 with TRBJ1-2; D is uncertain. V was clipped by 7 bases and J by 1 base, with 13 bases between them. Per germline, CDR1 MNHEY and CDR2 SVGAGI. The CDR3 length is 14 residues. The CDR3 loop is CASTPAGSNYGYTF. The CDR3 DNA follows: TGTGCCAGCACCCCCGCGGGGAGTAACTATGGCTACACCTTC.

This clone was detected a few times. The V and J genes are TRBV7-2 and TRBJ2-7; D might be TRBD2 (5 bases). The length of the CDR3 is 14 residues. V was clipped by 3 bases and J by 2 bases, with 11 bases between them. Per germline, CDR1 SGHTA and CDR2 FQGNSA. This CDR3 is CASSFSETTYEQYF. The CDR3 nucleotides read TGTGCCAGCAGCTTTAGCGAGACCACCTACGAGCAGTACTTC.

This clone was counted between two and nine times. The rearrangement joins TRBV27 to TRBJ2-2; no clear D gene. CDR1 is MNHEY, CDR2 SMNVEV, per germline (reference sequence). The CDR3 is 16 amino acids. V gave up 2 bases and J gave up 1 base, with 11 bases separating them. The CDR3 loop reads CASSLQSSGNTGELFF. The CDR3 DNA reads TGTGCCAGCAGTTTACAATCCTCCGGGAACACCGGGGAGCTGTTTTTT.

This clone is a singleton in its sample. The chain combines TRBV7-3 with TRBJ1-1; 10 nucleotides agree with TRBD1. The length of the CDR3 is 16 residues. V gave up 3 bases and J gave up 3 bases; unmatched junction bases: 7. The germline gives CDR1 SGHTA, CDR2 FQGTGA. CDR3 residues: CASSLSAGTGDTEAFF. CDR3 nucleotide sequence: TGTGCCAGCAGCTTGAGCGCCGGGACAGGGGACACTGAAGCTTTCTTT.

The V and J genes are TRBV7-2 and TRBJ2-7, with a weak D call TRBD2 (5 bases). Germline CDR1 SGHTA, CDR2 FQGNSA. The CDR3 length is 12 residues. Trimming pared 2 bases from V and 5 bases from J, leaving 7 bases between. CDR3 DNA sequence: TGTGCCAGCAGCTTATTCGGGAACGAGCAGTACTTC. Translated: CASSLFGNEQYF. Together with reference TRBV7-2 and TRBJ2-7, the CDR3 gives the full variable domain: GAGVSQSPSNKVTEKGKDVELRCDPISGHTALYWYRQSLGQGLEFLIYFQGNSAPDKSGLPSDRFSAERTGGSVSTLTIQRTQQEDSAVYLCASSLFGNEQYFGPGTRLTVT.